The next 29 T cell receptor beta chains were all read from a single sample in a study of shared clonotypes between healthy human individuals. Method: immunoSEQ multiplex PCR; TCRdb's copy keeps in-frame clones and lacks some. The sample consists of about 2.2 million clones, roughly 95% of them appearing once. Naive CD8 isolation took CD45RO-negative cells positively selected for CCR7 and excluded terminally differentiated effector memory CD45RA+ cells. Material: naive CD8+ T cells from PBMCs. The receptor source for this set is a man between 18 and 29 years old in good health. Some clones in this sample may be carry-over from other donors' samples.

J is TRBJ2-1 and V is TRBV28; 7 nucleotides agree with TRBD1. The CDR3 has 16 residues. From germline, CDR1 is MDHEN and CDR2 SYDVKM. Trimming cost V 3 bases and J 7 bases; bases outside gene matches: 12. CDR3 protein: CASSLLGTATGNEQFF. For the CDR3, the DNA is TGTGCCAGCAGTTTGCTTGGGACAGCCACGGGGAATGAGCAGTTCTTC.

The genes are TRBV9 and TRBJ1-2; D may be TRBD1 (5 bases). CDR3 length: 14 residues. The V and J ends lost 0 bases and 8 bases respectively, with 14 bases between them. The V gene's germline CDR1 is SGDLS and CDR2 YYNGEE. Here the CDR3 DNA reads TGTGCCAGCAGCGTAGGAGAAGGGGCGGAGGGCTACACCTTC. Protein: CASSVGEGAEGYTF. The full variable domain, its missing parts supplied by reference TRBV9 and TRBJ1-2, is DSGVTQTPKHLITATGQRVTLRCSPRSGDLSVYWYQQSLDQGLQFLIQYYNGEERAKGNILERFSAQQFPDLHSELNLSSLELGDSALYFCASSVGEGAEGYTFGSGTRLTVV.

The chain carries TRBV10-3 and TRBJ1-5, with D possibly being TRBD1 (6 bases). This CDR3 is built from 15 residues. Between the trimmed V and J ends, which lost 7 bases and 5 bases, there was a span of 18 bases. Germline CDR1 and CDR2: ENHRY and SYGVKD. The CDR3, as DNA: TGTGCCATCACTTACAGGGAATCCCCCTATCAGCCCCAGCATTTT. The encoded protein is CAITYRESPYQPQHF.

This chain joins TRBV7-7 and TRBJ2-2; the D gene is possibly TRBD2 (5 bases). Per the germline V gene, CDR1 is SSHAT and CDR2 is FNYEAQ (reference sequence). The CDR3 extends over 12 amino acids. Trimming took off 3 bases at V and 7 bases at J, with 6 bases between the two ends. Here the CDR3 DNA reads TGTGCCAGCAGCTTTCGGGGCGGGGAGCTGTTTTTT. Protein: CASSFRGGELFF.

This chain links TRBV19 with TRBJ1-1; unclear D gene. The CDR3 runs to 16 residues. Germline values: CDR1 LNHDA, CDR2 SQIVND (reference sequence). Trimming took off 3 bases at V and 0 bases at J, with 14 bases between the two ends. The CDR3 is CASSITRQLMNTEAFF. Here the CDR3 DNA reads TGTGCCAGTAGTATCACCCGACAACTCATGAACACTGAAGCTTTCTTT.

The CDR3 loop reads CASSLVRGRSYEQYF. The CDR3 region has the DNA TGTGCCAGCAGCTTAGTTAGGGGGCGATCCTACGAGCAGTACTTC. The rearrangement joins TRBV7-2 to TRBJ2-7, with 7 nucleotides matching TRBD1. The germline gives CDR1 SGHTA, CDR2 FQGNSA. J lost 1 base, V lost 1 base, and 4 bases had no gene match. The CDR3 spans 15 residues.

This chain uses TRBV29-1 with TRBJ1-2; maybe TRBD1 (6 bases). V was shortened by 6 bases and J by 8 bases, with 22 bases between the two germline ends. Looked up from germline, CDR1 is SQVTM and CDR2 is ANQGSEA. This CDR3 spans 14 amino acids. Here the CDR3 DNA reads TGCAGCGTCCCAAACCCGGGGGGCACGGGAGGCTACACCTTC. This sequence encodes CSVPNPGGTGGYTF.

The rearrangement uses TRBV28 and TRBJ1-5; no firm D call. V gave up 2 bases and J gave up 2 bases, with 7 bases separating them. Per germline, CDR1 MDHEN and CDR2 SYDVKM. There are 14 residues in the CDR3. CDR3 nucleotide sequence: TGTGCCAGCAGTTTAGTCCAGGGCAATCAGCCCCAGCATTTT. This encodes CASSLVQGNQPQHF. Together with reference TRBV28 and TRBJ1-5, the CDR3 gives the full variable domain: DVKVTQSSRYLVKRTGEKVFLECVQDMDHENMFWYRQDPGLGLRLIYFSYDVKMKEKGDIPEGYSVSREKKERFSLILESASTNQTSMYLCASSLVQGNQPQHFGDGTRLSIL.

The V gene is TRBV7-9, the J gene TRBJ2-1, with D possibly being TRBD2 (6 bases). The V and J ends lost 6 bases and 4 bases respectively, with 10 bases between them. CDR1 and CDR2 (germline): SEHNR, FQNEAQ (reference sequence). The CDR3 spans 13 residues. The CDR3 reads CASRDGTYNEQFF. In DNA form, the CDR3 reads TGTGCCAGCAGGGACGGGACTTACAATGAGCAGTTCTTC. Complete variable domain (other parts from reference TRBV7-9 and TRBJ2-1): DTGVSQNPRHKITKRGQNVTFRCDPISEHNRLYWYRQTLGQGPEFLTYFQNEAQLEKSRLLSDRFSAERPKGSFSTLEIQRTEQGDSAMYLCASRDGTYNEQFFGPGTRLTVL.

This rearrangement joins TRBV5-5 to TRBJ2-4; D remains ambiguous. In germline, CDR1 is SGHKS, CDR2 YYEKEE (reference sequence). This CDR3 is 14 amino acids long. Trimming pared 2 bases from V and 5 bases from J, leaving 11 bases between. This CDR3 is CASSLGRQENIQYF. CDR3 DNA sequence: TGTGCCAGCAGCTTAGGGCGGCAGGAAAACATTCAGTACTTC.

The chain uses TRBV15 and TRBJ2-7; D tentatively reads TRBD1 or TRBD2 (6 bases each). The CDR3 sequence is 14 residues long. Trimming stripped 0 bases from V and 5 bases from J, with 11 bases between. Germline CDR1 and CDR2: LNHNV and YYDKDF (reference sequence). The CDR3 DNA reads TGTGCCACCAGCAGAGAATGGGGGGCCGACGAGCAGTACTTC. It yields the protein CATSREWGADEQYF.

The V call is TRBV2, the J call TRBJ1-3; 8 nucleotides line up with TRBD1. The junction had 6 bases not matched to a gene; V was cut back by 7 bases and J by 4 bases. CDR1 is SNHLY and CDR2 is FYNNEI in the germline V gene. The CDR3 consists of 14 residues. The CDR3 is CASNLRGPGNTIYF. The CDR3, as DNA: TGTGCCAGCAATCTCAGGGGGCCGGGAAACACCATATATTTT.

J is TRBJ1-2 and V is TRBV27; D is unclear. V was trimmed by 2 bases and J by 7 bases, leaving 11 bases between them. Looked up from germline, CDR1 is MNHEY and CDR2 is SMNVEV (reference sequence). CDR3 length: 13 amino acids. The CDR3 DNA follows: TGTGCCAGCAGTTTAGCGCCAGCAGTTGGCTACACCTTC. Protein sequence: CASSLAPAVGYTF.

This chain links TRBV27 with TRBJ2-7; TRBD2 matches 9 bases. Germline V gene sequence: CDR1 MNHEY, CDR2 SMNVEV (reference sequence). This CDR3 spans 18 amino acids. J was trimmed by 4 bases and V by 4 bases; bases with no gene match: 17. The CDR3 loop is CASSSIPPGAGGKYEQYF. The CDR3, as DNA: TGTGCCAGCAGTTCAATACCCCCTGGAGCGGGAGGAAAGTACGAGCAGTACTTC.

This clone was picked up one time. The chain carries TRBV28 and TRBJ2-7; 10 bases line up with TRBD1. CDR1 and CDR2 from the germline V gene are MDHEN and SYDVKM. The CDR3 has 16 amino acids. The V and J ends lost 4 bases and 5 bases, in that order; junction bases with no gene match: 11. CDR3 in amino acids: CASSSPRDRGVDEQYF. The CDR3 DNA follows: TGTGCCAGCAGTTCTCCCCGGGACAGGGGTGTGGACGAGCAGTACTTC.

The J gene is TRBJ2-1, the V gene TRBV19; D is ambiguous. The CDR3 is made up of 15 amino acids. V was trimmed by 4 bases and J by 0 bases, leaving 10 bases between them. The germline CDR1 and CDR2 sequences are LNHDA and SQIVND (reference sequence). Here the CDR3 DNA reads TGTGCCAGTAGTAACCCTCTTAGCTCCTACAATGAGCAGTTCTTC. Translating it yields CASSNPLSSYNEQFF.

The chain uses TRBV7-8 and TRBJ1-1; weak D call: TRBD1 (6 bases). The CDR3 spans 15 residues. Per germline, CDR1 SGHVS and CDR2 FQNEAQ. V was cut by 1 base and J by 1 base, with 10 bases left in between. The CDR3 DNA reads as TGTGCCAGCAGCTTAGTAGGGGGAACGAACACTGAAGCTTTCTTT. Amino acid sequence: CASSLVGGTNTEAFF.

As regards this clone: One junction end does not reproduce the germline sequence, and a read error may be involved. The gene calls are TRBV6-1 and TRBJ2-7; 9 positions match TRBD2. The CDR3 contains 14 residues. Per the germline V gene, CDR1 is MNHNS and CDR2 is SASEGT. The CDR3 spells CASRPGLASSEQYF. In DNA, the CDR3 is TGTGCCAGCAGACCGGGACTAGCCTCCTCCGAGCAGTACTTC.

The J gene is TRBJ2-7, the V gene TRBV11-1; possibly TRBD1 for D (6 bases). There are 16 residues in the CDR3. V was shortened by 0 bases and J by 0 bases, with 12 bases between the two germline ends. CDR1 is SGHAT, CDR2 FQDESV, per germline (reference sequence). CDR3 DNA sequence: TGTGCCAGCAGCTTAGCGCGAGGGGGTCCCTCCTACGAGCAGTACTTC. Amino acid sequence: CASSLARGGPSYEQYF.

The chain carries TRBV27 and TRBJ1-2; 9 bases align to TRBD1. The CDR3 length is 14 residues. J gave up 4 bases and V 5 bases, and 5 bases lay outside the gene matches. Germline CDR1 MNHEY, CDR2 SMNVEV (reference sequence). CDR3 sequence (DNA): TGTGCCAGCAGTCCCCTGGACAGGGGCTATGGCTACACCTTC. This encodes CASSPLDRGYGYTF.

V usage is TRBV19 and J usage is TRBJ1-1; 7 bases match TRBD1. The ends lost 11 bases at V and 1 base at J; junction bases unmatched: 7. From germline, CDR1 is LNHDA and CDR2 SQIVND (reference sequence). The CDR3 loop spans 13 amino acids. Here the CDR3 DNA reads TGTGCCGGGCGACAGGGACCGAACACTGAAGCTTTCTTT. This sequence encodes CAGRQGPNTEAFF.

This CDR3 is CASSYSQGGANYGYTF. CDR3 sequence (DNA): TGTGCCAGCAGTTACTCTCAGGGGGGCGCTAACTATGGCTACACCTTC. The genes are TRBV6-5 and TRBJ1-2, with 7 positions matching TRBD1. The CDR3 totals 16 residues. With 0 bases clipped from V and 0 bases from J, the junction kept 4 bases outside the gene matches. Germline values: CDR1 MNHEY, CDR2 SVGAGI.

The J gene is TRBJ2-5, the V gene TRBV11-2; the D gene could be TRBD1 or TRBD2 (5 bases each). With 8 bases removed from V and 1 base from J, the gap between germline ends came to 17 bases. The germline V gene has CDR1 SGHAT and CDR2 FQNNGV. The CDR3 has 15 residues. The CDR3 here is CASRPRGGPQETQYF. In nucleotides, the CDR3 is TGTGCCAGCCGCCCTCGTGGGGGACCCCAAGAGACCCAGTACTTC.

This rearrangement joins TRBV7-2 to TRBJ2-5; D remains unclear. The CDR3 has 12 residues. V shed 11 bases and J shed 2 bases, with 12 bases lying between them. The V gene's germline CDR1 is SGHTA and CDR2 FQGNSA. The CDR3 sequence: CAQPQIQETQYF. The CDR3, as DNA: TGTGCCCAGCCACAGATTCAAGAGACCCAGTACTTC.

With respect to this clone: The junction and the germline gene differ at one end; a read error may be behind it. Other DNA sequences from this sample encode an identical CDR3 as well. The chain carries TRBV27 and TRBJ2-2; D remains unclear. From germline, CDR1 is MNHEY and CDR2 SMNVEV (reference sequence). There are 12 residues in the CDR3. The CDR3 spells CASSLNAGELFF. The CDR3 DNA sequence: TGTGCCAGCAGTTTGAACGCCGGGGAGCTGTTTTTT.

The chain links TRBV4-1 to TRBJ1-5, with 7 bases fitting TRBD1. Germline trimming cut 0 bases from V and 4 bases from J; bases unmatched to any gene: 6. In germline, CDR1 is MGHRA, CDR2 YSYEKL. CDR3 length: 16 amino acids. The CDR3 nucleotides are TGCGCCAGCAGCCAAGATTATAGCAGGGGGAATCAGCCCCAGCATTTT. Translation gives CASSQDYSRGNQPQHF.

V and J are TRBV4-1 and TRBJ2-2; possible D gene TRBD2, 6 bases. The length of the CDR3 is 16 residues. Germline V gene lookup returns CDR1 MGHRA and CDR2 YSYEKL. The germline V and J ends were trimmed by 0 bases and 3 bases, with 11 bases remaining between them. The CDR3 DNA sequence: TGCGCCAGCAGCCAAGAGGAGGGACTCTACACCGGGGAGCTGTTTTTT. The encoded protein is CASSQEEGLYTGELFF.

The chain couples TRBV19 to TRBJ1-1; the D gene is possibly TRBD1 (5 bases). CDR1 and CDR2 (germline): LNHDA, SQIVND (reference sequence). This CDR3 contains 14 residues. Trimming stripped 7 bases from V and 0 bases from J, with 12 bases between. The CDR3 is CASNRRQMNTEAFF. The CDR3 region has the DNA TGTGCCAGTAACAGGAGGCAGATGAACACTGAAGCTTTCTTT.

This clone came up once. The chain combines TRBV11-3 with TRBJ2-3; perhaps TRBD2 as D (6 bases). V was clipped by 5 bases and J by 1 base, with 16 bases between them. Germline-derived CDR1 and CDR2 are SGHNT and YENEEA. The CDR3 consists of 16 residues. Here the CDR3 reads CASSPRGTPGTDTQYF. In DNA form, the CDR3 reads TGTGCCAGCAGCCCACGGGGGACTCCCGGCACAGATACGCAGTATTTT.